The present entry profiles one TCR beta chain with its context. The table came from immunoSEQ multiplex PCR; TCRdb's copy has only in-frame clones and leaves some out. The sample records under 55,000 clones, around 84% being singletons. The record originates from a study of PD-L1 blockade in urothelial cancer. The sample's time point: pretreatment peripheral blood. Sequenced material: PBMCs, taken around atezolizumab (anti-PD-L1) treatment. The receptor was isolated from a man between 65 and 85 years old with urothelial cancer.

The CDR3 loop reads CASSLLSSYNEQFF. The CDR3 bases are TGTGCCAGCAGTCTCCTTAGCTCCTACAATGAGCAGTTCTTC. The chain has TRBV28 and TRBJ2-1; D remains unclear. The CDR3 length is 14 residues. Looked up from germline, CDR1 is MDHEN and CDR2 is SYDVKM. V was shortened by 5 bases and J by 0 bases, with 8 bases between the two germline ends.